The 4 T cell receptor beta chains in this list originate from one sample, sequenced in a study of regulatory T cells in long-lasting Graves disease. Time point denoted: persistent/refractory GD, antithyroid drugs over 5 years with positive TRAb. Construction of the TCR library relied on RNA isolated from PBMCs. For TCR beta, libraries came from iRepertoire HTBI primers and Arm-PCR of CDR3 regions. MiXCR was run by TCRdb on the multiplex PCR reads, yielding one entry per CDR3 protein. The sample has around 460,000 distinct CDR3 sequences, about 22% seen once. The source material was peripheral blood mononuclear cells (PBMCs), sampled when the disease was refractory, from a patient treated with antithyroid drugs. These receptors all stem from a female donor with Graves disease.

This clonotype was observed many times. The V and J genes are TRBV2 and TRBJ2-5; TRBD2 is a possible D gene (6 bases). V lost 8 bases to trimming and J lost 2 bases, with 6 bases between them. CDR1 and CDR2 from the germline V gene are SNHLY and FYNNEI. CDR3 length equals 11 residues. The CDR3 spells CASGLQETQYF. In DNA, the CDR3 is TGTGCCAGCGGACTACAAGAGACCCAGTACTTC.

The chain joins TRBV20-1 to TRBJ2-7, with D possibly called TRBD1 or TRBD2 (6 bases each). Germline V gene lookup returns CDR1 DFQATT and CDR2 SNEGSKA (reference sequence). Trimming took 3 bases from V and 1 from J, leaving 22 bases between them. The CDR3 consists of 17 residues. The CDR3 is CSASPFGRGETSYEQYF. The CDR3 nucleotides read TGCAGTGCTAGCCCATTCGGAAGGGGGGAAACGTCCTACGAGCAGTACTTC.

V usage is TRBV10-3 and J usage is TRBJ2-7; tentative D call: TRBD2 (6 bases). V was clipped by 8 bases and J by 2 bases, with 10 bases between them. Germline V gene lookup returns CDR1 ENHRY and CDR2 SYGVKD. The length of the CDR3 is 12 residues. CDR3 amino acids: CAIGLSPYEQYF. In nucleotides, the CDR3 is TGTGCCATCGGACTATCGCCCTACGAGCAGTACTTC.

V usage is TRBV5-1 and J usage is TRBJ1-4, with 9 bases that match TRBD1. Germline loops: CDR1 SGHRS, CDR2 YFSETQ. The CDR3 has 15 amino acids. Losses at the gene ends were 3 bases for V and 5 bases for J; bases not matched to a gene: 5. The CDR3 sequence is CASSWSGQGNEKLFF. The DNA of the CDR3 is TGCGCCAGCAGCTGGTCCGGACAGGGGAATGAAAAACTGTTTTTT.